The 17 T cell receptor beta chains below come from one sample, sequenced in a study of blood T cell repertoires in COVID-19. Profiling relied on immunoSEQ multiplex PCR, and the TCRdb table lists in-frame clones only, not all of them. The sample includes some 38,000 clones, roughly 80% seen only once; the top ten take approximately 1.6%. Sequencing was carried out using peripheral blood. All receptors come from a man between 60 and 75 years old with COVID-19, enrolled during active disease.

The chain employs TRBV12-3 or TRBV12-4 and TRBJ2-1, with no clear D. The CDR3 is 11 residues long. V was trimmed by 2 bases and J by 15 bases, leaving 11 bases between them. Here the CDR3 reads CASSLLVARFF. CDR3 nucleotides: TGTGCCAGCAGTTTATTAGTAGCACGGTTCTTC.

As for this clone: The junction departs from germline at one end; a sequencing error may be responsible. The genes are TRBV4-3 and TRBJ1-6, with D hard to call. Germline values: CDR1 LGHNA, CDR2 YSLEER. The CDR3 has 15 amino acids. As DNA, the CDR3 is TGCGCCAGCAGCCTGGGCTGGGTAAGCAATTCACCCCCCCACTTT. Its translation: CASSLGWVSNSPPHF.

This clone has just a few counts. The chain has TRBV5-4 and TRBJ1-2; weak D call: TRBD1 (6 bases). V was clipped by 1 base and J by 8 bases, with 15 bases between them. CDR1 is SGHNT, CDR2 YYREEE, per germline (reference sequence). The CDR3 sequence is 14 residues long. CDR3 nucleotide sequence: TGTGCCAGCAGCTTGTGGACAGCTCCTTCGGGCTACACCTTC. Translation gives CASSLWTAPSGYTF.

This clone was detected a few times. The V and J genes are TRBV28 and TRBJ2-4; 9 bases align to TRBD1. Germline lookup yields CDR1 MDHEN and CDR2 SYDVKM. CDR3 length equals 14 residues. V shed 2 bases, J shed 9 bases, and the junction held 5 bases outside the gene matches. The CDR3 sequence is CASSLGTGRGIQYF. CDR3 sequence (DNA): TGTGCCAGCAGTTTAGGGACAGGGAGGGGCATTCAGTACTTC.

This rearrangement joins TRBV6-2 or TRBV6-3 to TRBJ1-6, with 8 bases lining up with TRBD1. The length of the CDR3 is 17 residues. V trimming: 5 bases; J trimming: 2 bases; junction bases outside the gene matches: 8. Germline values: CDR1 MNHEY, CDR2 SVGEGT. Here the CDR3 DNA reads TGTGCCAGCAGTCATTCACCGGGACAGGCCTATAATTCACCCCTCCACTTT. This translates into CASSHSPGQAYNSPLHF.

The gene calls are TRBV21-1 and TRBJ2-5; the table's D gene call, TRBD2, was not cross checked with the DNA. TRBV21-1 is a pseudogene. The CDR3 is 10 amino acids. CDR3 residues: CASLVATQYF. CDR3 nucleotide sequence: TGTGCCAGCCTAGTTGCGACCCAGTACTTC.

The genes are TRBV4-2 and TRBJ1-2; no clear D gene. CDR3 length equals 13 residues. Per the germline V gene, CDR1 is LGHNA and CDR2 is YNFKEQ. Trimming removed 1 base at V and 4 bases at J, with 7 bases between. CDR3 coding DNA: TGTGCCAGCAGCCAAGGGGGAGCCTATGGCTACACCTTC. The encoded protein is CASSQGGAYGYTF.

This rearrangement joins TRBV2 to TRBJ1-2; 8 bases are shared with TRBD1. This CDR3 region has 19 residues. The V gene's germline CDR1 is SNHLY and CDR2 FYNNEI. The CDR3 nucleotides read TGTGCTCGCACCGGGACAGGAAATTCTGAAGCCTACATTAACTATGGCTACACCTTC. This encodes CARTGTGNSEAYINYGYTF.

The chain joins TRBV3-1 (or the pseudogene TRBV3-2) to TRBJ2-2, with unresolved D. Trimming removed 2 bases at V and 4 bases at J, with 14 bases between. The germline CDR1 and CDR2 sequences are LGHDT and YNNKEL (reference sequence). The CDR3 covers 16 residues. The CDR3 bases are TGTGCCAGCAGCCAACGGAGCGTCCTTGGCACCGGGGAGCTGTTTTTT. This sequence encodes CASSQRSVLGTGELFF.

The rearrangement joins TRBV28 to TRBJ2-6; D unresolved. V was clipped by 5 bases and J by 2 bases, with 4 bases between them. The CDR3 spans 13 residues. Germline V lookup: CDR1 MDHEN, CDR2 SYDVKM. Written as DNA, the CDR3 is TGTGCCAGCAGTGGGCCTGGGGCCAACGTCCTGACTTTC. It translates to CASSGPGANVLTF.

This CDR3 reads CASRVGGSTDTQYF. For the CDR3, the DNA is TGTGCCAGCAGAGTCGGAGGTAGCACAGATACGCAGTATTTT. The chain employs TRBV2 and TRBJ2-3; tentatively, D is TRBD2 (5 bases). Trimming took 6 bases from V and 0 from J, leaving 10 bases between them. The CDR3 covers 14 residues. Germline lookup yields CDR1 SNHLY and CDR2 FYNNEI.

The rearrangement links TRBV20-1 to TRBJ1-1; D is possibly TRBD1 (6 bases). CDR1 DFQATT and CDR2 SNEGSKA come from the germline V gene (reference sequence). The CDR3 is 11 amino acids. V was clipped by 5 bases and J by 8 bases, with 12 bases between them. The CDR3 bases are TGCAGTGCTCCTGGGGGCGGGGAAGCTTTCTTT. This gives the protein CSAPGGGEAFF.

This clone occurred once. The V and J genes are TRBV25-1 and TRBJ1-2; D remains ambiguous. Germline-derived CDR1 and CDR2 are MGHDK and SYGVNS. V lost 4 bases and J 6 bases, leaving 18 bases between the germline ends. The CDR3 has 15 amino acids. The CDR3 coding sequence is TGTGCCAGCAGTGGAATTCGTTCCTCCGGAGATGGCTACACCTTC. It is translated as CASSGIRSSGDGYTF.

This clone has a single count. The chain couples TRBV2 to TRBJ2-1; 9 bases map to TRBD2. This CDR3 has 14 amino acids. In germline, CDR1 is SNHLY, CDR2 FYNNEI. The V segment lost 6 bases and the J segment 7 bases; nucleotides outside the gene matches: 7. CDR3 sequence: CASRALAGVNEQFF. The CDR3 DNA reads as TGTGCCAGCAGGGCCTTAGCGGGAGTTAATGAGCAGTTCTTC.

The chain links TRBV5-1 to TRBJ1-3; D is unresolved. Looked up from germline, CDR1 is SGHRS and CDR2 is YFSETQ. V shed 5 bases and J shed 0 bases, with 12 bases lying between them. CDR3 length equals 15 residues. The CDR3 sequence: CASREGASSGNTIYF. CDR3 DNA: TGCGCCAGCAGGGAGGGCGCCTCCTCTGGAAACACCATATATTTT.

In this sample, this clone turned up once. The chain employs TRBV29-1 and TRBJ2-6; D is ambiguous. This CDR3 region has 16 residues. V dropped 0 bases and J dropped 0 bases, with 9 bases sitting between them. The germline V gene has CDR1 SQVTM and CDR2 ANQGSEA. The CDR3 loop is CSVEDRRPSGANVLTF. CDR3 DNA: TGCAGCGTTGAAGATAGGCGGCCCTCTGGGGCCAACGTCCTGACTTTC.

The chain uses TRBV6-1 and TRBJ2-7; 7 bases are shared with TRBD1. V lost 1 base, J lost 2 bases, and 2 bases stayed unmatched. The CDR3 totals 14 residues. Germline V gene data show CDR1 as MNHNS and CDR2 as SASEGT. The CDR3 bases are TGTGCCAGCAGTGAAGACAGGGGAACCTACGAGCAGTACTTC. Protein product: CASSEDRGTYEQYF.